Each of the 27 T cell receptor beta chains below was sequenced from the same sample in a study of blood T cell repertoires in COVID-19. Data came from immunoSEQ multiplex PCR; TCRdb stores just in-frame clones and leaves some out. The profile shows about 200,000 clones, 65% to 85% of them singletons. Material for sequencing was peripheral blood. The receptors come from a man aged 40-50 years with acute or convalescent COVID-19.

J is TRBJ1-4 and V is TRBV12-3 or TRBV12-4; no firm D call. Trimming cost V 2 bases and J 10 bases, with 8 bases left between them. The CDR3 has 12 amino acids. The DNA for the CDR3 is TGTGCCAGCAGTTTAAAACCGGGAAAACTGTTTTTT. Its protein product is CASSLKPGKLFF.

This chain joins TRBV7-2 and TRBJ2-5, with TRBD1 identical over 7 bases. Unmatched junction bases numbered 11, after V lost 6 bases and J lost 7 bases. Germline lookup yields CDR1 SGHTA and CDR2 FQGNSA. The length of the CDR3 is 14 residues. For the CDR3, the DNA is TGTGCCAGCAGTATCGACAGGGCCCCGGGGACCCAGTACTTC. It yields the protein CASSIDRAPGTQYF.

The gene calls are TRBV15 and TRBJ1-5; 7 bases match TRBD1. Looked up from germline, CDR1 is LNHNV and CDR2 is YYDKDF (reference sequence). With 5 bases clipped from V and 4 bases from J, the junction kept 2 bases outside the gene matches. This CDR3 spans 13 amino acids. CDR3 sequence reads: CATSWGQNQPQHF. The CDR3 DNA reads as TGTGCCACCAGCTGGGGACAGAATCAGCCCCAGCATTTT. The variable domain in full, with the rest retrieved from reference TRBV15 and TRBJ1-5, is DAMVIQNPRYQVTQFGKPVTLSCSQTLNHNVMYWYQQKSSQAPKLLFHYYDKDFNNEADTPDNFQSRRPNTSFCFLDIRSPGLGDTAMYLCATSWGQNQPQHFGDGTRLSIL.

Here the CDR3 reads CASSQDNSGLFYGYTF. CDR3 sequence (DNA): TGCGCCAGCAGCCAAGATAATTCGGGACTCTTCTATGGCTACACCTTC. This chain connects TRBV4-3 to TRBJ1-2, with a tentative D call TRBD1 (5 bases). With 0 bases removed from V and 4 bases from J, the gap between germline ends came to 15 bases. Germline V gene lookup returns CDR1 LGHNA and CDR2 YSLEER. The CDR3 extends over 16 amino acids.

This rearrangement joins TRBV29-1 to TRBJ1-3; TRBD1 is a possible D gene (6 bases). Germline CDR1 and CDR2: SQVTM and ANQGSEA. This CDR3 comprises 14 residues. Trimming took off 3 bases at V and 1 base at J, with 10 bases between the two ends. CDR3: CSVDSTGSGNTIYF. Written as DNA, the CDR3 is TGCAGCGTTGACTCAACAGGGTCTGGAAACACCATATATTTT.

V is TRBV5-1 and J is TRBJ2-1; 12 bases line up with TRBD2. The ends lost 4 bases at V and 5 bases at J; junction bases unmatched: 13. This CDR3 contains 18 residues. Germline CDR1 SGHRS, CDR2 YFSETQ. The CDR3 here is CASSPRTSGVGGNNEQFF. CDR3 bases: TGCGCCAGCAGCCCCCGGACTAGCGGGGTTGGAGGCAACAATGAGCAGTTCTTC.

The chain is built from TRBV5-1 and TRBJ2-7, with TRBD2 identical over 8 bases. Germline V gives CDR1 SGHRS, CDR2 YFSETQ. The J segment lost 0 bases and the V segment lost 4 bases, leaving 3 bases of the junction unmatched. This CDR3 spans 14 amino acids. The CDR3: CASSPSGSSYEQYF. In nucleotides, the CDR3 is TGCGCCAGCAGCCCGAGCGGGAGCTCCTACGAGCAGTACTTC.

The CDR3 sequence is CAWSVEDTLNTEAFF. CDR3 sequence (DNA): TGTGCCTGGAGTGTAGAGGACACACTGAACACTGAAGCTTTCTTT. The V and J genes are TRBV30 and TRBJ1-1, with D perhaps matching TRBD1 (5 bases). Germline V gene data show CDR1 as GTSNPN and CDR2 as SVGIG (reference sequence). The CDR3 covers 15 residues. Trimming shortened V by 0 bases and J by 0 bases, and 11 bases separated the two germline ends. Full variable domain (outside the CDR3, taken from reference TRBV30 and TRBJ1-1): SQTIHQWPATLVQPVGSPLSLECTVEGTSNPNLYWYRQAAGRGLQLLFYSVGIGQISSEVPQNLSASRPQDRQFILSSKKLLLSDSGFYLCAWSVEDTLNTEAFFGQGTRLTVV.

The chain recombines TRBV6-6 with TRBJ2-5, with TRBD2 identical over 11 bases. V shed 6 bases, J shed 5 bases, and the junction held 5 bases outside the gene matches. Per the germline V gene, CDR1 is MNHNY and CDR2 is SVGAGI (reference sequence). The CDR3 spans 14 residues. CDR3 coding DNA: TGTGCCAGCAGCCTTAGCGGGAGGGAGGAGACCCAGTACTTC. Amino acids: CASSLSGREETQYF.

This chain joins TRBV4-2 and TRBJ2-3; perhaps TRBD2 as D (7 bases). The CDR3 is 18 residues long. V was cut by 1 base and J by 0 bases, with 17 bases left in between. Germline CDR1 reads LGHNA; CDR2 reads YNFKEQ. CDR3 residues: CASSQAKGGGTSTDTQYF. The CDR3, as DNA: TGTGCCAGCAGCCAAGCGAAGGGGGGGGGAACTAGCACAGATACGCAGTATTTT.

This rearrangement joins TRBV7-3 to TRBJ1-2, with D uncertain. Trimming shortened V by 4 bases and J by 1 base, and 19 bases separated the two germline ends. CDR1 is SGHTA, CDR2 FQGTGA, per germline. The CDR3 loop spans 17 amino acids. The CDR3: CASSSSLPQQDNYGYTF. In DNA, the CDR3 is TGTGCCAGCAGCTCCTCACTCCCCCAGCAGGATAACTATGGCTACACCTTC.

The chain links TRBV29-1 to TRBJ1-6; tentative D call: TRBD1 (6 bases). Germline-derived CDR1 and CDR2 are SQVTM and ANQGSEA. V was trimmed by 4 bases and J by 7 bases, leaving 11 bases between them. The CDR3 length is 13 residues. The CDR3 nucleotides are TGCAGCGTTGCACGGACAGAGAATTCACCCCTCCACTTT. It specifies CSVARTENSPLHF.

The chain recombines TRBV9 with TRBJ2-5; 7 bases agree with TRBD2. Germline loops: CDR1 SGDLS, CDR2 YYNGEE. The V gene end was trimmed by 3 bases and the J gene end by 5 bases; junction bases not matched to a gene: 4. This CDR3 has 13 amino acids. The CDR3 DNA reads TGTGCCAGCAGCGAAGCCGGGGGGGAGACCCAGTACTTC. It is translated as CASSEAGGETQYF.

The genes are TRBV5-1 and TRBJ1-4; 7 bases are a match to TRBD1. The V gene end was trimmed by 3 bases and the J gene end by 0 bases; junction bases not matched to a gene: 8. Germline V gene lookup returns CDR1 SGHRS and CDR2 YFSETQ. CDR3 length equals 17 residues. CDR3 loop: CASSSRDSLTTNEKLFF. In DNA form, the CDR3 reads TGCGCCAGCAGCTCCCGGGACAGCTTAACAACTAATGAAAAACTGTTTTTT. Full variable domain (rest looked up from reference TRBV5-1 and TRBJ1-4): KAGVTQTPRYLIKTRGQQVTLSCSPISGHRSVSWYQQTPGQGLQFLFEYFSETQRNKGNFPGRFSGRQFSNSRSEMNVSTLELGDSALYLCASSSRDSLTTNEKLFFGSGTQLSVL.

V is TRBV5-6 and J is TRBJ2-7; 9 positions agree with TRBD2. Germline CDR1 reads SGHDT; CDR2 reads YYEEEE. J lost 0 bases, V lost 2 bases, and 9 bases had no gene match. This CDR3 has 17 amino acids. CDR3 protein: CASSLGGRDAYSYEQYF. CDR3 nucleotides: TGTGCCAGCAGCTTAGGCGGGAGGGACGCTTACTCCTACGAGCAGTACTTC.

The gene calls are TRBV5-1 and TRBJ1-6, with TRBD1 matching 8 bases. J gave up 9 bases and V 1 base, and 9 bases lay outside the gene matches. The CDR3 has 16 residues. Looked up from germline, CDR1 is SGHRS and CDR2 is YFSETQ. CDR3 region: CASSLSGGAGPSPLHF. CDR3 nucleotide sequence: TGCGCCAGCAGCTTGTCAGGGGGCGCGGGGCCTTCACCCCTCCACTTT.

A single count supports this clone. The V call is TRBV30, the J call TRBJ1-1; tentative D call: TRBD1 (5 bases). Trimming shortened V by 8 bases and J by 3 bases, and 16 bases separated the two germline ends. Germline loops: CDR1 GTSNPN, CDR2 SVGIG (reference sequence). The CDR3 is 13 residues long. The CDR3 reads CALMTATHTEAFF. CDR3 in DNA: TGTGCCCTTATGACAGCGACCCACACTGAAGCTTTCTTT.

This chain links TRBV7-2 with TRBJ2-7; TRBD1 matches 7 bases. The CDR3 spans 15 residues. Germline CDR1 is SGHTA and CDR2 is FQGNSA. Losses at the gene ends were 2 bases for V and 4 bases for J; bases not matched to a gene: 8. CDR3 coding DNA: TGTGCCAGCAGCTTACAGGAAGGCAGGGGGTACGAGCAGTACTTC. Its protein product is CASSLQEGRGYEQYF.

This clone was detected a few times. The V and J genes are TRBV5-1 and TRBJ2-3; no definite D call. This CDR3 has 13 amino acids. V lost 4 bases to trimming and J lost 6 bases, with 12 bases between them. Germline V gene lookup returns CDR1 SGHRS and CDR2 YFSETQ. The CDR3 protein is CASSQSFGDTQYF. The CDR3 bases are TGCGCCAGCAGCCAGTCGTTCGGGGATACGCAGTATTTT.

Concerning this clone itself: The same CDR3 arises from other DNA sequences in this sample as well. CDR3 region: CASSYPPRRGNQPQHF. The CDR3 nucleotides are TGTGCCAGCAGTTACCCCCCCCGCCGAGGGAATCAGCCCCAGCATTTT. The chain employs TRBV6-2 or TRBV6-3 and TRBJ1-5, with D uncertain. The CDR3 is made up of 16 amino acids. The germline gives CDR1 MNHEY, CDR2 SVGEGT. Deletions cut 2 bases from V and 4 bases from J, with 15 bases between.

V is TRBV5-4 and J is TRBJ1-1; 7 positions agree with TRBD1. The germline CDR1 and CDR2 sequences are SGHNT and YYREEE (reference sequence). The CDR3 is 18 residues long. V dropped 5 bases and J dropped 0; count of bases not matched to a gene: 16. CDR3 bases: TGTGCCAGCAGTTCTGAGGGGGCCAGGGTGAGAATGAACACTGAAGCTTTCTTT. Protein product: CASSSEGARVRMNTEAFF.

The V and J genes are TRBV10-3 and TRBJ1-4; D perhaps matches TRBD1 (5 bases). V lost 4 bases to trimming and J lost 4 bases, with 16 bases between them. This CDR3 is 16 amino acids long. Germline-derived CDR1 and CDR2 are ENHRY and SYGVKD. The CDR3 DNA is TGTGCCATCAGTGTGCAGGGAGGGTATGGTAATGAAAAACTGTTTTTT. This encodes CAISVQGGYGNEKLFF.

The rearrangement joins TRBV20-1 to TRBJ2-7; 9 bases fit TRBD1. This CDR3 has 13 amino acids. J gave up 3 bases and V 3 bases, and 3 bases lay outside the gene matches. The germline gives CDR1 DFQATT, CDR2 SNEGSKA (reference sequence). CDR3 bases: TGCAGTGCTAGTAAGGACAGGGGCTACGAGCAGTACTTC. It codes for CSASKDRGYEQYF.

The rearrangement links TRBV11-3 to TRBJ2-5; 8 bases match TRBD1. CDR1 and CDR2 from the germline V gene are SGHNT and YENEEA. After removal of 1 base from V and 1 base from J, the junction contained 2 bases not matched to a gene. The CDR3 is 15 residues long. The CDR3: CASSLGGTGQETQYF. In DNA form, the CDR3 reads TGTGCCAGCAGCTTAGGAGGGACAGGCCAAGAGACCCAGTACTTC.

The CDR3 protein is CASSTGTHEKLFF. CDR3 DNA sequence: TGTGCCAGTAGCACCGGGACTCATGAAAAACTGTTTTTT. The chain combines TRBV19 with TRBJ1-4; possible D gene TRBD1, 5 bases. Trimming cost V 6 bases and J 6 bases, with 11 bases left between them. Germline CDR1 LNHDA, CDR2 SQIVND (reference sequence). This CDR3 is 13 amino acids long.

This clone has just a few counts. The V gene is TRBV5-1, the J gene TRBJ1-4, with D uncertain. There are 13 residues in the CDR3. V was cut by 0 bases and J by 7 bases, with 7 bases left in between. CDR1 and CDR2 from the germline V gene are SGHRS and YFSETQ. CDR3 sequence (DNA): TGCGCCAGCAGCTTGGCCCCCGGTGAAAAACTGTTTTTT. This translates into CASSLAPGEKLFF.

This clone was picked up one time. CDR3 nucleotide sequence: TGTGCCAGCAGTCTCTTAGGACAGAAGCCAAATGAAAAACTGTTTTTT. Its protein product is CASSLLGQKPNEKLFF. The genes are TRBV6-2 or TRBV6-3 and TRBJ1-4, with D perhaps TRBD1 (6 bases). The ends were cut back, 5 bases at V and 5 bases at J, with 18 bases in the middle. The CDR3 loop spans 16 amino acids. CDR1 is MNHEY and CDR2 is SVGEGT in the germline V gene.